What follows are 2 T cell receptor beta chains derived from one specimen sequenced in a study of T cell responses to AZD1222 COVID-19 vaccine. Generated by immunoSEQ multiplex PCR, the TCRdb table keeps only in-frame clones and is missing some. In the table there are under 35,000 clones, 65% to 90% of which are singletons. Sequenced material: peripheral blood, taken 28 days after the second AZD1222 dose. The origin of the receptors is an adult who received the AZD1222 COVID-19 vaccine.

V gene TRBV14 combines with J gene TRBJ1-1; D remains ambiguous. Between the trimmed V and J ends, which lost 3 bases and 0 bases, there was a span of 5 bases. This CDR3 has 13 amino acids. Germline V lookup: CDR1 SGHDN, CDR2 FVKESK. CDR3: CASSQSLNTEAFF. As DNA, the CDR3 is TGTGCCAGCAGCCAGAGCTTGAACACTGAAGCTTTCTTT.

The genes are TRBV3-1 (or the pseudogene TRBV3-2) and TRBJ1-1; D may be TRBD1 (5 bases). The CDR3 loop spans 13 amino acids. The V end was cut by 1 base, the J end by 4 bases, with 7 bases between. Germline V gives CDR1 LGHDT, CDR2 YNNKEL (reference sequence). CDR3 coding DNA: TGTGCCAGCAGCCAAGGGCAGGGCACTGAAGCTTTCTTT. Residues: CASSQGQGTEAFF.